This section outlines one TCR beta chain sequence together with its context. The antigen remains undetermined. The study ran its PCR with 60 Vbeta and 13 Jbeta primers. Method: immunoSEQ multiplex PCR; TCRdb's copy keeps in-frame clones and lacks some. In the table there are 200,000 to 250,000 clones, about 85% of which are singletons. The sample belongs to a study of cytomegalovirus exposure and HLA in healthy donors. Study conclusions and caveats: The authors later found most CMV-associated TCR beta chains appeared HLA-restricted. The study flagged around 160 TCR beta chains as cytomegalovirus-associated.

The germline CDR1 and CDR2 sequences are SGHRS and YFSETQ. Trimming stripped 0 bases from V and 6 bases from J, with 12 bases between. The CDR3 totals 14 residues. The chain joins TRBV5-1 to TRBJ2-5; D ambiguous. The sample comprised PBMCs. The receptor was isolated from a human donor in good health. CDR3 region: CASSLGAADKTQYF. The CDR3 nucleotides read TGCGCCAGCAGCTTGGGGGCAGCTGACAAGACCCAGTACTTC. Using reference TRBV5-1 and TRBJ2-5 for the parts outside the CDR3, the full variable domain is KAGVTQTPRYLIKTRGQQVTLSCSPISGHRSVSWYQQTPGQGLQFLFEYFSETQRNKGNFPGRFSGRQFSNSRSEMNVSTLELGDSALYLCASSLGAADKTQYFGPGTRLLVL.